These 17 T cell receptor beta chains originate from one sample sequenced in a study of blood T cell repertoires in COVID-19. Sequencing was performed with immunoSEQ multiplex PCR; in TCRdb, only in-frame clones are kept and a portion is missing. The repertoire holds some 340,000 clones, with 90% as singletons. The sequenced material came from PBMCs or T cells enriched from blood (not recorded which). The receptor source for this set is a woman aged 30 to 39 who had been exposed to COVID-19.

The chain employs TRBV9 and TRBJ2-2; D unresolved. Germline V CDR1 and CDR2: SGDLS, YYNGEE. The CDR3 has 16 amino acids. The germline V and J ends were trimmed by 0 bases and 4 bases, with 13 bases remaining between them. CDR3 residues: CASSVETGSGTGELFF. CDR3 DNA sequence: TGTGCCAGCAGCGTAGAAACGGGTTCGGGCACCGGGGAGCTGTTTTTT.

The chain carries TRBV7-2 and TRBJ2-2, with 9 bases that match TRBD2. CDR3 size: 15 residues. With 5 bases clipped from V and 8 bases from J, the junction kept 9 bases outside the gene matches. The V gene's germline CDR1 is SGHTA and CDR2 FQGNSA. As DNA, the CDR3 is TGTGCCAGCAGCATAGGACTAGCGCTAGGGGGGGAGCTGTTTTTT. The encoded protein is CASSIGLALGGELFF.

This chain uses TRBV11-1 with TRBJ1-5, with TRBD1 matching over 10 bases. With 8 bases clipped from V and 2 bases from J, the junction kept 9 bases outside the gene matches. Germline CDR1 is SGHAT and CDR2 is FQDESV (reference sequence). The CDR3 loop spans 16 amino acids. This chain's CDR3 is CASYNRDRGGNQPQHF. CDR3 DNA: TGTGCCAGCTACAATCGGGACAGGGGTGGCAATCAGCCCCAGCATTTT.

The CDR3: CASTSGGPTDTQYF. CDR3 coding DNA: TGTGCCAGCACTAGCGGGGGGCCCACAGATACGCAGTATTTT. The J gene is TRBJ2-3, the V gene TRBV2; 11 bases agree with TRBD2. J lost 2 bases, V lost 7 bases, and 2 bases had no gene match. The CDR3 is 14 residues long. Looked up from germline, CDR1 is SNHLY and CDR2 is FYNNEI.

The chain combines TRBV19 with TRBJ1-1; TRBD1 aligns across 7 bases. The germline V gene encodes CDR1 LNHDA and CDR2 SQIVND (reference sequence). V was clipped by 5 bases and J by 0 bases; unmatched bases: 21. This CDR3 contains 20 residues. CDR3 sequence (DNA): TGTGCCAGTAGTGTGGGATTTAGGTGGGGGACAGTAGTCATGAACACTGAAGCTTTCTTT. Amino acid sequence: CASSVGFRWGTVVMNTEAFF.

This clone was counted a few times. The chain uses TRBV7-9 and TRBJ1-2; D remains ambiguous. This CDR3 region has 13 residues. Trimming took 5 bases from V and 8 from J, leaving 15 bases between them. Germline CDR1 SEHNR, CDR2 FQNEAQ (reference sequence). In DNA, the CDR3 is TGTGCCAGCAGCCCCCCCGGGGTCTTGGGCTACACCTTC. Protein: CASSPPGVLGYTF.

This clone appeared once. The chain links TRBV7-8 to TRBJ2-7; 12 bases align to TRBD2. V was pared by 5 bases and J by 3 bases, with 5 bases of the junction left unmatched. CDR3 length equals 15 residues. Germline V gene data show CDR1 as SGHVS and CDR2 as FQNEAQ. The CDR3 loop reads CASSVTSGGYYEQYF. The CDR3 bases are TGTGCCAGCAGCGTGACTAGCGGGGGATACTACGAGCAGTACTTC.

The chain employs TRBV5-6 and TRBJ2-1; D is perhaps TRBD2 (6 bases). Germline V gene sequence: CDR1 SGHDT, CDR2 YYEEEE. Deletions cut 6 bases from V and 6 bases from J, with 16 bases between. The CDR3 length is 14 residues. CDR3 sequence: CASNGGGGSNEQFF. The DNA for the CDR3 is TGTGCCAGCAATGGGGGTGGAGGGTCCAATGAGCAGTTCTTC.

The genes are TRBV19 and TRBJ1-1, with 7 positions matching TRBD1. The germline CDR1 and CDR2 sequences are LNHDA and SQIVND (reference sequence). The V gene end was trimmed by 5 bases and the J gene end by 1 base; junction bases not matched to a gene: 7. This CDR3 region has 15 residues. CDR3 amino acids: CASSLRQGSNTEAFF. CDR3 nucleotide sequence: TGTGCCAGTAGTTTAAGACAGGGCTCGAACACTGAAGCTTTCTTT.

The chain has TRBV7-9 and TRBJ2-7, with D tentatively TRBD1 (5 bases). With 6 bases removed from V and 3 bases from J, the gap between germline ends came to 9 bases. Per the germline V gene, CDR1 is SEHNR and CDR2 is FQNEAQ (reference sequence). CDR3 length: 12 amino acids. The CDR3: CASSQRGYEQYF. Written as DNA, the CDR3 is TGTGCCAGCAGTCAAAGGGGCTACGAGCAGTACTTC.

The V and J genes are TRBV6-5 and TRBJ2-7; possible D gene TRBD1, 6 bases. V lost 6 bases and J 3 bases, leaving 15 bases between the germline ends. The CDR3 is 14 residues long. Germline V gene lookup returns CDR1 MNHEY and CDR2 SVGAGI. CDR3 in DNA: TGTGCCAGCAGCCAAGACAGGAACTACTACGAGCAGTACTTC. It encodes CASSQDRNYYEQYF.

The chain couples TRBV7-9 to TRBJ2-7; tentative D call: TRBD2 (6 bases). Germline CDR1 SEHNR, CDR2 FQNEAQ (reference sequence). The CDR3 extends over 14 amino acids. The germline V and J ends were trimmed by 5 bases and 4 bases, with 15 bases remaining between them. CDR3 protein: CASSHPRGLYEQYF. CDR3 nucleotides: TGTGCCAGCAGCCACCCGAGGGGACTTTACGAGCAGTACTTC.

For this clone: The sample has other DNA sequences that encode this CDR3 too. The chain uses TRBV6-5 and TRBJ1-2; 7 nucleotides align to TRBD1. This CDR3 region has 12 residues. V lost 6 bases and J lost 2; bases outside the gene matches: 0. Looked up from germline, CDR1 is MNHEY and CDR2 is SVGAGI. In nucleotides, the CDR3 is TGTGCCAGCAGACAGGGGAACTATGGCTACACCTTC. The encoded protein is CASRQGNYGYTF.

The sample holds one count of this clone. The chain joins TRBV18 to TRBJ1-3; the D gene is possibly TRBD1 (6 bases). Germline values: CDR1 KGHSH, CDR2 LQKENI. Trimming removed 5 bases at V and 1 base at J, with 9 bases between. CDR3 length: 14 amino acids. CDR3 DNA sequence: TGTGCCAGCTCAGCTACAGGGTCTGGAAACACCATATATTTT. Translation: CASSATGSGNTIYF.

The J gene is TRBJ1-1, the V gene TRBV6-2 or TRBV6-3; D is unclear. This CDR3 has 13 residues. Germline V gene sequence: CDR1 MNHEY, CDR2 SVGEGT. Trimming removed 5 bases at V and 4 bases at J, with 11 bases between. The DNA of the CDR3 is TGTGCCAGCAGTAGAAATGCAGGCACTGAAGCTTTCTTT. Residues: CASSRNAGTEAFF.

The CDR3 DNA is TGTGCCAGCAGCCGGACTGGCAATGAGCAGTTCTTC. This encodes CASSRTGNEQFF. J is TRBJ2-1 and V is TRBV4-2; tentative D call: TRBD2 (5 bases). Germline V gene lookup returns CDR1 LGHNA and CDR2 YNFKEQ. The CDR3 has 12 amino acids. V shed 4 bases and J shed 6 bases, with 7 bases lying between them.

V usage is TRBV6-6 and J usage is TRBJ1-2; tentative D call: TRBD1 (5 bases). The CDR3 totals 13 residues. Per germline, CDR1 MNHNY and CDR2 SVGAGI (reference sequence). Between the trimmed V and J ends, which lost 8 bases and 4 bases, there was a span of 14 bases. CDR3: CASHEQERYGYTF. CDR3 nucleotides: TGTGCCAGCCACGAACAGGAACGCTATGGCTACACCTTC.